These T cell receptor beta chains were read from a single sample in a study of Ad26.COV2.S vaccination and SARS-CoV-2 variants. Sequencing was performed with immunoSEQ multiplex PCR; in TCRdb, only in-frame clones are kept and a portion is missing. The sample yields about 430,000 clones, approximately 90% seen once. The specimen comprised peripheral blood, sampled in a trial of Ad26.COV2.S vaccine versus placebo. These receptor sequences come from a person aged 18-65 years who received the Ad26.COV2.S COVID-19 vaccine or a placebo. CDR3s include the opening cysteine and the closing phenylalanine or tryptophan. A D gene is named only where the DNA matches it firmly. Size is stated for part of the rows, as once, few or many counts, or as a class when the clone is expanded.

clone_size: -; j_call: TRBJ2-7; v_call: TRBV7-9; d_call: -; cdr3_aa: CASSRTDEQYF; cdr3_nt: TGTGCCAGCAGCCGGACCGACGAGCAGTACTTC
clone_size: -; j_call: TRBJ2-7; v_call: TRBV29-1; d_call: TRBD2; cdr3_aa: CSVTSGRLEQYF; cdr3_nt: TGCAGCGTGACTAGCGGGAGACTCGAGCAGTACTTC
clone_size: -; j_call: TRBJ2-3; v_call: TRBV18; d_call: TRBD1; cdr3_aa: CASSQAGTAPVDTQYF; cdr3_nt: TGTGCCAGCTCACAGGCCGGGACAGCCCCTGTAGATACGCAGTATTTT
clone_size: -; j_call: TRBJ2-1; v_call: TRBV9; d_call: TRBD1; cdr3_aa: CASSVGTGRPDEQFF; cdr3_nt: TGTGCCAGCAGCGTAGGGACAGGGAGACCCGATGAGCAGTTCTTC
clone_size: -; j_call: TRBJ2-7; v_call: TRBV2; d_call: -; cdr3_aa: CASSATGYSYEQYF; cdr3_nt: TGTGCCAGCAGTGCCACAGGATACTCCTACGAGCAGTACTTC
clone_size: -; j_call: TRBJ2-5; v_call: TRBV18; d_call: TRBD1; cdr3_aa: CASSPPDRVQETQYF; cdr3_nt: TGTGCCAGCTCACCACCAGACAGGGTCCAAGAGACCCAGTACTTC
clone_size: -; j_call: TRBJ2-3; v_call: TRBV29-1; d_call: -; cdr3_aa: CSTGGGDTDTQYF; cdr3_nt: TGCAGCACTGGGGGCGGGGACACAGATACGCAGTATTTT
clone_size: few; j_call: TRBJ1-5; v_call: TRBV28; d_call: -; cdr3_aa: CASSPGGEGQPQHF; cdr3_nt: TGTGCCAGCAGTCCGGGGGGCGAGGGTCAGCCCCAGCATTTT
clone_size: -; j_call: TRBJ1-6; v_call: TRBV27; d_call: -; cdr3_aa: CASSPRGSPLHF; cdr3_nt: TGTGCCAGCAGTCCCCGGGGGTCACCCCTCCACTTT
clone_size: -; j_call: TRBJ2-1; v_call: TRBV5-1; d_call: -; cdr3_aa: CASSLTPSSYNEQFF; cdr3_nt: TGCGCCAGCAGCTTGACTCCGAGCTCCTACAATGAGCAGTTCTTC
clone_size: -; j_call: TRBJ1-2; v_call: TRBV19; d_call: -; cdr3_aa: CASNKGAGNYGYTF; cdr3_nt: TGTGCCAGTAACAAAGGCGCAGGGAACTATGGCTACACCTTC
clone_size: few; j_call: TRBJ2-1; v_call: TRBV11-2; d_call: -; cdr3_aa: CASSLGGEQFF; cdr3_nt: TGTGCCAGCAGCTTAGGGGGTGAGCAGTTCTTC
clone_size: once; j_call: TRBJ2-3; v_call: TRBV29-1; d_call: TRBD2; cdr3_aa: CSVEDRTSGRADTQYF; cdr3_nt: TGCAGCGTTGAAGACAGGACTAGCGGGAGGGCAGATACGCAGTATTTT
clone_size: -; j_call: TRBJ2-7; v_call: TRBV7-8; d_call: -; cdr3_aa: CASSLSWQGSYEQYF; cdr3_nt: TGTGCCAGCAGCTTAAGCTGGCAGGGGAGCTACGAGCAGTACTTC
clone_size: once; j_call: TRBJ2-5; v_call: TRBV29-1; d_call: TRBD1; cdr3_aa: CSVGQGQETQYF; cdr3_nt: TGCAGCGTTGGACAGGGCCAAGAGACCCAGTACTTC
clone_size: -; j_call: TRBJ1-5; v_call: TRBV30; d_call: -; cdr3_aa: CAWSATTQPQHF; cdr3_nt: TGTGCCTGGAGTGCGACTACCCAGCCCCAGCATTTT
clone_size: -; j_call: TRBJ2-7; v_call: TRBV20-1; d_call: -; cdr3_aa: CRGAYEQYF; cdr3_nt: TGTAGGGGGGCCTACGAGCAGTACTTC
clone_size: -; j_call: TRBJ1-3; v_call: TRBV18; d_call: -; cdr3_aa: CASSPGATYNGNTIYF; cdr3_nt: TGTGCCAGCTCACCGGGAGCGACCTACAACGGAAACACCATATATTTT
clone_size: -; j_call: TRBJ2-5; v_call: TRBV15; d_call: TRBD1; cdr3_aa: CATSRDPGQQETQYF; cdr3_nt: TGTGCCACCAGCAGAGATCCGGGACAGCAAGAGACCCAGTACTTC
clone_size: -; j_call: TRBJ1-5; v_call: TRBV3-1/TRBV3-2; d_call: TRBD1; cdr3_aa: CASSLRTGSRYSNQPQHF; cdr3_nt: TGTGCCAGCAGCCTTCGGACAGGATCCCGTTATAGCAATCAGCCCCAGCATTTT
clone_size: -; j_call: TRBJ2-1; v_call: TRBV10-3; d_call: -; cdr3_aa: CAILFNDEQFF; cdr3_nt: TGTGCCATCCTTTTTAACGATGAGCAGTTCTTC
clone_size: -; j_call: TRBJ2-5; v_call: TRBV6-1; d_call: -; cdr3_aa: CASSESQTQYF; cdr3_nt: TGTGCCAGCAGTGAAAGCCAGACCCAGTACTTC
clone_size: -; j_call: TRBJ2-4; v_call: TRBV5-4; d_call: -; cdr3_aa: CASSRDGGLAKNIQYF; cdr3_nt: TGTGCCAGCAGCCGAGACGGGGGACTAGCCAAAAACATTCAGTACTTC
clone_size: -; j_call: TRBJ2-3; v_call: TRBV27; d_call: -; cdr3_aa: CASSYRGLRDTQYF; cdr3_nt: TGTGCCAGCAGCTACAGAGGGCTGAGGGATACGCAGTATTTT
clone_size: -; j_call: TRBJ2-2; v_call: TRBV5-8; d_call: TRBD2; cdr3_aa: CASSSGKFAGDTGELFF; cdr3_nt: TGTGCCAGCAGCTCCGGTAAATTCGCGGGAGACACCGGGGAGCTGTTTTTT
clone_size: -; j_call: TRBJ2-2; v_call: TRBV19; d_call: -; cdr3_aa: CASKTGAGPNTGELFF; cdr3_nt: TGTGCCAGTAAAACAGGAGCAGGTCCGAACACCGGGGAGCTGTTTTTT
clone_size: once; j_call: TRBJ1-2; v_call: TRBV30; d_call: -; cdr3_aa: CAWSVQYYGYTF; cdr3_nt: TGTGCCTGGAGTGTACAGTACTATGGCTACACCTTC
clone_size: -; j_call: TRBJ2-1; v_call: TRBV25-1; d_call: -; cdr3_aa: CASAPGSYNEQFF; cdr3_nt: TGTGCCAGCGCGCCAGGCTCCTACAATGAGCAGTTCTTC
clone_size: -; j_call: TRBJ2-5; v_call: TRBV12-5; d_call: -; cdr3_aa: CASGDTQETQYF; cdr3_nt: TGTGCTAGTGGGGACACCCAAGAGACCCAGTACTTC
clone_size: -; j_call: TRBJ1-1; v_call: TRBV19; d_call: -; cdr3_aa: CASSTGGTALNTEAFF; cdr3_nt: TGTGCCAGTAGTACCGGGGGGACTGCTTTGAACACTGAAGCTTTCTTT
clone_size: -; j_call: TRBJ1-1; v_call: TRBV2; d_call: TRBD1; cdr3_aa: CASSEDRGSMNTEAFF; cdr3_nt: TGTGCCAGCAGTGAAGACAGGGGAAGCATGAACACTGAAGCTTTCTTT
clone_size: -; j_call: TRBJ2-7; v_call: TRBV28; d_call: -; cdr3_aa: CASRPGPVYEQYF; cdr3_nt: TGTGCCAGCAGGCCGGGACCGGTCTACGAGCAGTACTTC
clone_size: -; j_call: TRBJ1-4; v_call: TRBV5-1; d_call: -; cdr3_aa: CASSLQGQTNEKLFF; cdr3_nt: TGCGCCAGCAGCTTACAGGGCCAAACTAATGAAAAACTGTTTTTT
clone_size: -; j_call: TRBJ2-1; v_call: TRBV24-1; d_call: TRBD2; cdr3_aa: CATSDHQPERGRQFF; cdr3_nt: TGTGCCACCAGTGATCACCAACCCGAGCGGGGTCGGCAGTTCTTC
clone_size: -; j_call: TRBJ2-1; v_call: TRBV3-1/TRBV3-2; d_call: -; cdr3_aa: CASSHPLGWQFF; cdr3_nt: TGTGCCAGCAGCCATCCACTAGGATGGCAGTTCTTC
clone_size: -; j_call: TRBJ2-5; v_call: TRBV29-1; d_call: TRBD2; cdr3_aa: CSVEPFSSGIGAKTQYF; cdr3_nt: TGCAGCGTTGAACCCTTCTCGAGCGGGATAGGCGCCAAGACCCAGTACTTC
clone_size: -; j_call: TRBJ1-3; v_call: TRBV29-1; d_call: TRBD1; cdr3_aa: CSARQGPGNTIYF; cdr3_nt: TGCAGCGCAAGACAGGGCCCTGGAAACACCATATATTTT
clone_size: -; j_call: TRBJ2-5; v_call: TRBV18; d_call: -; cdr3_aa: CASSPGRGETQYF; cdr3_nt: TGTGCCAGCTCACCAGGGCGCGGAGAGACCCAGTACTTC
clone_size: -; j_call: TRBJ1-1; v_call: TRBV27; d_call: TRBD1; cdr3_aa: CASSVRQGPTEAFF; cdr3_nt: TGTGCCAGCAGCGTTCGACAGGGCCCCACTGAAGCTTTCTTT
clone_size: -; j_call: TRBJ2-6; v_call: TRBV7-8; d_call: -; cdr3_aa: CASSFATGFGANVLTF; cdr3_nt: TGTGCCAGCAGCTTCGCCACGGGGTTCGGGGCCAACGTCCTGACTTTC
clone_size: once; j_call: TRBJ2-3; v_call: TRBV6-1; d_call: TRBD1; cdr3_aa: CAGRKGTGGAGTDTQYF; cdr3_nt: TGTGCCGGCCGTAAAGGGACAGGAGGTGCGGGCACAGATACGCAGTATTTT
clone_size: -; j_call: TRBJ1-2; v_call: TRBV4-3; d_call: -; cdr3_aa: CASSQEPHYGYTF; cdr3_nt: TGCGCCAGCAGCCAAGAACCACACTATGGCTACACCTTC
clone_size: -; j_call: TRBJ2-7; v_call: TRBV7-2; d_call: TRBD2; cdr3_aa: CASSPDGGTYEQYF; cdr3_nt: TGTGCCAGCAGCCCGGACGGGGGGACCTACGAGCAGTACTTC
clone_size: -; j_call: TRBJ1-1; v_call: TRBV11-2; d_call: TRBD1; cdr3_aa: CASSLGRQGFTEAFF; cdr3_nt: TGTGCCAGCAGCTTAGGGAGACAGGGTTTCACTGAAGCTTTCTTT
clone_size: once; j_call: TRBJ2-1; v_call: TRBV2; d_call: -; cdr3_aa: CASSLQNYNEQFF; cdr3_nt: TGTGCCAGCAGTCTGCAGAACTACAATGAGCAGTTCTTC
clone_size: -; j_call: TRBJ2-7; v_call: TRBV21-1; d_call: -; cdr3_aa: CASSGRPTYEQYF; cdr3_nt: TGTGCCAGTAGCGGGAGGCCCACCTACGAGCAGTACTTC
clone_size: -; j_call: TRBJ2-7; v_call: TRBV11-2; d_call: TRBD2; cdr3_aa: CASSWVAGDRPYF; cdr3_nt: TGTGCCAGCAGTTGGGTGGCGGGAGATAGACCGTACTTC
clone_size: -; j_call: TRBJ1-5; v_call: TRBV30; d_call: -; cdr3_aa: CAWSSQDNQPQHF; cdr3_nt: TGTGCCTGGAGTAGTCAGGACAATCAGCCCCAGCATTTT
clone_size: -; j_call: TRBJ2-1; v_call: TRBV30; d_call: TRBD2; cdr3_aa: CAWSGPSGWYEQFF; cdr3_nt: TGTGCCTGGAGTGGACCTAGCGGGTGGTATGAGCAGTTCTTC
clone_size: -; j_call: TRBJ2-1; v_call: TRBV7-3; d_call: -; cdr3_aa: CASSLDNYNEQFF; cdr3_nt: TGTGCCAGCAGTCTAGACAACTACAATGAGCAGTTCTTC
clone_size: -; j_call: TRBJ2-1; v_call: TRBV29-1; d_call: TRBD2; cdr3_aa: CSARLAANNEQFF; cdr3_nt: TGCAGCGCACGACTAGCTGCGAACAATGAGCAGTTCTTC
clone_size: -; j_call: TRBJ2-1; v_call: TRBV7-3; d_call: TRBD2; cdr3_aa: CASSFQLAGANEQFF; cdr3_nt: TGTGCCAGCAGCTTTCAACTAGCGGGAGCAAATGAGCAGTTCTTC